These 6 T cell receptor beta chains originate from one sample sequenced in a study of regulatory T cells in long-lasting Graves disease. The time point here: persistent/refractory GD, antithyroid drugs over 5 years with positive TRAb. After RNA was extracted from PBMCs, the TCR library was made from it. According to the study, TCR beta libraries were built with iRepertoire HTBI primers and CDR3-region Arm-PCR. TCRdb used MiXCR to reprocess the multiplex PCR reads, holding one entry per CDR3 protein. The data contain about 340,000 distinct CDR3 sequences, 15% to 20% of them singletons. The sample was peripheral blood mononuclear cells (PBMCs), taken when the disease was refractory, from a patient treated with antithyroid drugs. The receptors were gathered from a female donor with Graves disease.

This clonotype was seen more than once but under ten times. The chain links TRBV29-1 to TRBJ2-7, with TRBD1 as a possible D gene (6 bases). The V gene's germline CDR1 is SQVTM and CDR2 ANQGSEA. V was cut by 6 bases and J by 3 bases, with 15 bases left in between. This CDR3 region has 13 residues. CDR3 sequence reads: CSVMTGRDYEQYF. The CDR3 nucleotides read TGCAGCGTGATGACAGGTAGGGACTACGAGCAGTACTTC.

This clonotype occurred a few times. V usage is TRBV28 and J usage is TRBJ2-5; no definite D call. Germline CDR1 is MDHEN and CDR2 is SYDVKM. The CDR3 runs 15 residues. The ends were cut back, 6 bases at V and 1 base at J, with 15 bases in the middle. CDR3 sequence: CASSKAAVGQETQYF. The CDR3 DNA is TGTGCCAGCAGCAAGGCCGCGGTGGGCCAAGAGACCCAGTACTTC.

The sample holds many counts of this clonotype. The chain combines TRBV2 with TRBJ1-5; 8 bases are a match to TRBD1. V lost 4 bases, J lost 6 bases, and 2 bases stayed unmatched. CDR1 SNHLY and CDR2 FYNNEI come from the germline V gene. This CDR3 has 13 amino acids. The CDR3 DNA reads TGTGCCAGCAGTGGACAGGGGACTCAGCCCCAGCATTTT. Translation gives CASSGQGTQPQHF.

This clonotype has more than one count but fewer than ten. The chain carries TRBV6-1 and TRBJ1-2, with D possibly TRBD1 on 6 matching bases. CDR1 is MNHNS and CDR2 is SASEGT in the germline V gene. Trimming took 8 bases from V and 3 from J, leaving 10 bases between them. The CDR3 contains 12 residues. The CDR3 spells CASGDRHYGYTF. The CDR3 DNA reads TGTGCCAGCGGAGACAGGCACTATGGCTACACCTTC.

V and J are TRBV18 and TRBJ1-2, with 7 bases aligning to TRBD1. V was pared by 2 bases and J by 1 base, with 4 bases of the junction left unmatched. Germline V CDR1 and CDR2: KGHSH, LQKENI. The CDR3 is made up of 15 amino acids. CDR3 in amino acids: CASSPGTARNYGYTF. In DNA, the CDR3 is TGTGCCAGCTCACCAGGGACAGCTCGTAACTATGGCTACACCTTC.

A word on this clonotype: The junction differs from germline at one of its ends, possibly a read error. This chain joins TRBV13 and TRBJ1-6, with 7 bases that match TRBD1. This CDR3 has 17 residues. In germline, CDR1 is PRHDT, CDR2 FYEKMQ (reference sequence). CDR3 DNA sequence: TGTACCAGCAGCCCTAAGAACAGGGGTCCCGTTAATTCACCCCTCCACTTT. Amino acids: CTSSPKNRGPVNSPLHF.